This T cell receptor (beta chain) was identified in a study of blood T cell repertoires in COVID-19. The data were produced by immunoSEQ multiplex PCR, yet TCRdb's version contains in-frame clones alone and is incomplete. The repertoire includes around 150,000 clones, around four fifths of them detected once, and approximately 3% sits in the top ten. CDR1 and CDR2 from the germline V gene are SGHRS and YFSETQ. The J segment lost 1 base and the V segment lost 4 bases, leaving 8 bases of the junction unmatched. The CDR3 runs to 17 residues. The sequenced material came from PBMCs or T cells enriched from blood (not recorded which). This TCR was sampled from a woman between 45 and 60 years old with acute COVID-19. The chain couples TRBV5-1 to TRBJ1-1, with TRBD1 matching over 12 bases. CDR3 nucleotides: TGCGCCAGCAGCGTGGCCGGGACAGGGGGCGCGAACACTGAAGCTTTCTTT. The encoded protein is CASSVAGTGGANTEAFF.